This record covers a single TCR beta chain. This specimen comes from a study of cytomegalovirus exposure and HLA in healthy donors. The CDR3 contains 13 residues. CDR1 is SGDLS and CDR2 is YYNGEE in the germline V gene. The ends were cut back, 3 bases at V and 13 bases at J, with 19 bases in the middle. 13 Jbeta primers and 60 Vbeta primers were used for the PCR. Only in-frame clones appear in the TCRdb table, and some are missing; sequencing was by immunoSEQ multiplex PCR. The sample lists under 200,000 clones, approximately 85% occurring once. This sequence joins TRBV9 and TRBJ1-2; D might be TRBD1 (5 bases). This receptor was identified in a man aged 18-30 years in good health and CMV-seropositive. The specimen was PBMCs. The CDR3 loop reads CASSDMGSPGRTF. CDR3 in DNA: TGTGCCAGCAGCGACATGGGGTCTCCAGGGCGCACCTTC.